In its sample, the clone carrying this T cell receptor beta chain was seen once. V gave up 0 bases and J gave up 6 bases; unmatched junction bases: 4. Germline V gives CDR1 SGHRS, CDR2 YFSETQ. The CDR3 runs 14 residues. These data belong to a study of blood T cell repertoires in COVID-19. Sequencing was performed with immunoSEQ multiplex PCR; in TCRdb, only in-frame clones are kept and a portion is missing. The sample has 200,000 or so clones; roughly 89% are singletons. The sample was PBMCs or T cells enriched from blood (not recorded which). The clonotype was recovered from a woman aged 40-49 years with acute COVID-19. The V gene is TRBV5-1, the J gene TRBJ2-3, with TRBD2 matching over 7 bases. The DNA for the CDR3 is TGCGCCAGCAGCTTGGGTGGGACTAAGGATACGCAGTATTTT. This gives the protein CASSLGGTKDTQYF.